This record looks at one T cell receptor (beta chain) sequence and its context. The V segment lost 3 bases and the J segment 7 bases; nucleotides outside the gene matches: 12. Germline CDR1 reads LNHNV; CDR2 reads YYDKDF (reference sequence). The CDR3 is 16 residues long. These data are taken from a study of T cells in Graves' hyperthyroidism and ophthalmopathy. Template material for amplifying TCR beta CDR3 regions consisted of RNA transcripts. During a first-round RT-PCR of the TCR CDR3, the HTBI primer set was used. TCRdb itself ran the multiplex PCR reads through MiXCR, one entry per CDR3 protein. Here the sample spans hundreds of thousands of distinct CDR3 sequences, nearly 45% being singletons.

The TCR sequence derives from an adult man with Graves' disease, either hyperthyroidism or ophthalmopathy (not recorded which). The chain uses TRBV15 and TRBJ1-2; 9 bases match TRBD1. Sequencing used peripheral blood or thyroid tissue (not recorded which). This CDR3 reads CATSSPGQGSVGGYTF. The CDR3 DNA sequence: TGTGCCACCAGCAGCCCGGGACAGGGAAGTGTTGGTGGCTACACCTTC.